What follows describes a single T cell receptor beta chain. This clone was seen a few times. Its antigen is currently not known. The record has no base qualities; no much larger clone is one base away. CDR1 LNHDA and CDR2 SQIVND were looked up in the germline V gene (reference sequence). Its CDR3 holds 14 amino acids, cysteine through phenylalanine. Just CDR3 DNA is preserved here, 42 bases in frame from base 1. Unmatched junction bases come to 3, with V trimmed by 7 bases and J by 1 base. Tumor libraries used mostly 4 to 6 ug of input genomic DNA for survey sequencing, with two replicates per sample. The immunoSEQ hsTCRbeta kit was used to prepare TCRbeta libraries, following the manufacturer's instructions. The completed libraries were mixed into a single pool at 3 nM, then sequenced with an Illumina NovaSeq 6000 S4 flow cell. Turning to the authors' computational methods: The immunoSEQ Analyzer was used for raw data preprocessing and quality control. The analysis was restricted to productive rearrangements, with each unique CDR3 amino acid sequence defining a clonotype. Repertoire clonality was estimated as the Gini-Simpson index, which was computed with the R package tcR. Student's t test was used to compare Gini indices, while Pearson correlation assessed associations with tumor size change. TCRdb carries this immuneACCESS record with in-frame sequences only. Its versions omit some clonotypes, under half of them owing to an unresolved V gene in the studies checked, with the rest unexplained. Clone size and V and J calls were adopted from that table, with D and trimming inferred from the DNA. This sample holds around 15,000 clones; roughly 40% were observed only once. In total, the top ten clones hold 39% of the sample.

The time point label corresponds to: after neoadjuvant nivolumab, at surgical resection. The patients had newly diagnosed stage II-IVA oral cavity squamous cell carcinoma and had not received any prior systemic or radiation treatment. Everyone in the cohort had locally advanced, HPV-negative oral cavity squamous cell carcinoma. Samples came from a longitudinal correlative study of a single-arm phase II trial of neoadjuvant nivolumab in oral cavity squamous cell carcinoma. Subject-matched pre- and post-treatment PBMCs and tumors from three responders and three non-responders were subjected to genomic DNA-based TCRbeta sequencing. Genomic DNA was isolated from tumor tissue using the Maxwell RSC DNA from Tissue kit. The sample is drawn from a study of neoadjuvant anti-PD-1 for oral cavity cancer (dated by TCRdb to the early 2020s). Some background on the complete study: Before undergoing curative-intent surgical resection, most patients got three to four biweekly nivolumab doses at 3 mg/kg. For patients who did not progress, a fourth nivolumab dose was given around day 43, followed by definitive surgical resection on days 50-56. Patients with complete response, partial response or stable disease by RECIST 1.1 were defined as responders, whereas patients with progression were defined as non-responders. The parent correlative cohort had about a dozen patients and a response rate of 30% to 35%. General findings and caveats noted by the study authors: Larger post-treatment sizes of preexisting intratumoral clones correlated with greater tumor shrinkage, suggesting expansion of preexisting clones contributed to response. Higher pretreatment blood Treg/Th17 ratios correlated with both higher pretreatment blood TCRbeta clonality and lower post-treatment tumor TCRbeta clonality. The TCR analyses had only a few patients in each response group, and the authors called for validation in larger cohorts.

The receptor chain draws on TRBV19 and TRBJ2-2; a stretch of 7 junction bases matches TRBD1. Specimen: tumor tissue, collected after nivolumab (anti-PD-1) treatment. The receptor comes from a person between 35 and 79 years old with oral cavity squamous cell carcinoma. At the DNA level, the sequence is TGTGCCAGTACCCGGGACAGGAACACCGGGGAGCTGTTTTTT. It encodes CASTRDRNTGELFF. With the rest looked up from the reference TRBV19 and TRBJ2-2 genes rather than sequenced, the full variable domain is DGGITQSPKYLFRKEGQNVTLSCEQNLNHDAMYWYRQDPGQGLRLIYYSQIVNDFQKGDIAEGYSVSREKKESFPLTVTSAQKNPTAFYLCASTRDRNTGELFFGEGSRLTVL.